These 19 T cell receptor beta chains came from one sample sequenced in a study of T cell responses to AZD1222 COVID-19 vaccine. Assay: immunoSEQ multiplex PCR; the TCRdb copy retains only in-frame clones and omits some. The sample lists approximately 140,000 clones; less than 95% were seen once. Sequenced here: peripheral blood, sampled on day 0 of AZD1222 vaccination. The source of these receptors is an adult in good health.

The chain carries TRBV6-1 and TRBJ2-2; TRBD1 matches 8 bases. The ends lost 4 bases at V and 0 bases at J; junction bases unmatched: 4. The length of the CDR3 is 16 residues. The germline V gene encodes CDR1 MNHNS and CDR2 SASEGT. CDR3 residues: CASSGLGQANTGELFF. CDR3 sequence (DNA): TGTGCCAGCAGTGGGCTGGGACAGGCGAACACCGGGGAGCTGTTTTTT.

The genes are TRBV9 and TRBJ1-6, with TRBD1 as a possible D gene (5 bases). Germline V CDR1 and CDR2: SGDLS, YYNGEE. Trimming pared 1 base from V and 5 bases from J, leaving 7 bases between. The CDR3 has 14 residues. The CDR3, as DNA: TGTGCCAGCAGCGTATTAGGGGATAATTCACCCCTCCACTTT. The encoded protein is CASSVLGDNSPLHF.

The rearrangement uses TRBV5-1 and TRBJ1-3, with 8 nucleotides matching TRBD1. This CDR3 comprises 15 residues. The V segment lost 0 bases and the J segment 2 bases; nucleotides outside the gene matches: 1. Germline assignment: CDR1 SGHRS and CDR2 YFSETQ. CDR3 region: CASSLDRGAGNTIYF. The DNA for the CDR3 is TGCGCCAGCAGCTTGGACAGGGGGGCTGGAAACACCATATATTTT.

This chain joins TRBV29-1 and TRBJ1-3; 7 bases are shared with TRBD1. Unmatched junction bases numbered 4, after V lost 5 bases and J lost 0 bases. There are 14 residues in the CDR3. Per germline, CDR1 SQVTM and CDR2 ANQGSEA. The CDR3, as DNA: TGCAGCGTTCCTGGGACAGACTCTGGAAACACCATATATTTT. Translation gives CSVPGTDSGNTIYF. Variable domain in full (rest from reference TRBV29-1 and TRBJ1-3): SAVISQKPSRDICQRGTSLTIQCQVDSQVTMMFWYRQQPGQSLTLIATANQGSEATYESGFVIDKFPISRPNLTFSTLTVSNMSPEDSSIYLCSVPGTDSGNTIYFGEGSWLTVV.

This clone has just a few counts. The same CDR3 also results from other DNA sequences found in this sample. CDR3 in amino acids: CASSLEGAEAFF. The CDR3 bases are TGCGCCAGCAGCTTGGAGGGCGCTGAAGCTTTCTTT. The chain links TRBV5-1 to TRBJ1-1; D is ambiguous. V gave up 0 bases and J gave up 6 bases, with 6 bases separating them. CDR3 size: 12 residues. The germline CDR1 and CDR2 sequences are SGHRS and YFSETQ.

This clone is medium-sized (0.01 to 0.1%). The sample has other DNA sequences that encode this CDR3 too. This sequence joins TRBV2 and TRBJ2-5; 9 bases are a match to TRBD2. The V segment lost 8 bases and the J segment 4 bases; nucleotides outside the gene matches: 8. The length of the CDR3 is 14 residues. Germline-derived CDR1 and CDR2 are SNHLY and FYNNEI. CDR3 in DNA: TGTGCCAGCTCACCTCCGACTAGCGGAGAGACCCAGTACTTC. It is translated as CASSPPTSGETQYF.

This CDR3 reads CASSFKGQGAMNTEAFF. The CDR3 DNA is TGTGCCAGCAGTTTTAAAGGACAGGGGGCGATGAACACTGAAGCTTTCTTT. V is TRBV27 and J is TRBJ1-1; TRBD1 matches 11 bases. Germline CDR1 reads MNHEY; CDR2 reads SMNVEV (reference sequence). V dropped 3 bases and J dropped 0; count of bases not matched to a gene: 6. The CDR3 is 17 amino acids.

This clone was counted a single time. The V gene is TRBV6-1, the J gene TRBJ1-5; possible D gene TRBD1, 5 bases. CDR1 and CDR2 from the germline V gene are MNHNS and SASEGT. The V end was cut by 5 bases, the J end by 6 bases, with 11 bases between. The CDR3 extends over 13 amino acids. The CDR3 sequence is CASSTGGSQPQHF. In DNA form, the CDR3 reads TGTGCCAGCAGTACAGGAGGGAGTCAGCCCCAGCATTTT.

The V call is TRBV20-1, the J call TRBJ1-2; D not resolved. Per germline, CDR1 DFQATT and CDR2 SNEGSKA (reference sequence). V was shortened by 3 bases and J by 0 bases, with 14 bases between the two germline ends. CDR3 length: 15 amino acids. As DNA, the CDR3 is TGCAGTGCTAGTAATCCGGGGATGGCTAACTATGGCTACACCTTC. This encodes CSASNPGMANYGYTF.

This clone appeared a single time. The rearrangement joins TRBV6-2 or TRBV6-3 to TRBJ1-1; 9 bases agree with TRBD1. Per germline, CDR1 MNHEY and CDR2 SVGEGT. The V and J ends lost 5 bases and 6 bases, in that order; junction bases with no gene match: 7. CDR3 length: 14 amino acids. This chain's CDR3 is CASSHTGGRAEAFF. CDR3 DNA sequence: TGTGCCAGCAGTCATACAGGGGGCCGGGCTGAAGCTTTCTTT.

The chain combines TRBV5-8 with TRBJ1-5; 7 positions match TRBD1. CDR1 is SGHTS, CDR2 YDEGEE, per germline. Trimming removed 4 bases from V and 5 bases from J; junction bases left unmatched: 6. This CDR3 is 14 amino acids long. CDR3 loop: CASSPRDRYQPQHF. In nucleotides, the CDR3 is TGTGCCAGCAGCCCGAGGGACAGATATCAGCCCCAGCATTTT.

This clone is a singleton in its sample. The V call is TRBV7-2, the J call TRBJ2-7; the D call may be TRBD1 or TRBD2 (5 bases each). The CDR3 runs to 15 residues. The germline V gene encodes CDR1 SGHTA and CDR2 FQGNSA. V shed 2 bases and J shed 5 bases, with 16 bases lying between them. The CDR3 region is CASSLTVYGDHEQYV. In DNA form, the CDR3 reads TGTGCCAGCAGCTTAACCGTCTACGGGGACCACGAGCAGTACGTC.

The J gene is TRBJ2-7, the V gene TRBV5-1; D call uncertain. CDR1 is SGHRS, CDR2 YFSETQ, per germline. V shed 0 bases and J shed 5 bases, with 12 bases lying between them. The CDR3 is made up of 14 amino acids. The chain's CDR3 is CASSLDGPGDEQYV. The CDR3 DNA reads as TGCGCCAGCAGCTTGGATGGTCCTGGGGACGAGCAGTACGTC.

The gene calls are TRBV20-1 and TRBJ1-1; TRBD1 might be the D (5 bases). This CDR3 has 11 residues. The V gene's germline CDR1 is DFQATT and CDR2 SNEGSKA (reference sequence). As DNA, the CDR3 is TGCAGCCGGGACGGCAACACTGAAGCTTTCTTT. The encoded protein is CSRDGNTEAFF.

This chain links TRBV5-1 with TRBJ1-1; no clear D. The CDR3 contains 15 residues. Deletions cut 1 base from V and 1 base from J, with 11 bases between. The germline V gene has CDR1 SGHRS and CDR2 YFSETQ. The CDR3 protein is CASSLMGSANTEAFF. CDR3 bases: TGCGCCAGCAGCTTGATGGGCAGCGCGAACACTGAAGCTTTCTTT.

The sample holds one count of this clone. This chain joins TRBV7-6 and TRBJ2-2, with 7 bases that match TRBD1. With 4 bases clipped from V and 0 bases from J, the junction kept 2 bases outside the gene matches. Germline V CDR1 and CDR2: SGHVS, FNYEAQ. The CDR3 runs to 15 residues. The CDR3 spells CASSSGQANTGELFF. The CDR3 coding sequence is TGTGCCAGCAGCTCCGGACAGGCGAACACCGGGGAGCTGTTTTTT.

J is TRBJ1-2 and V is TRBV15, with a weak D call TRBD1 (5 bases). Germline V CDR1 and CDR2: LNHNV, YYDKDF (reference sequence). V was pared by 3 bases and J by 2 bases, with 10 bases between. The CDR3 consists of 14 residues. CDR3 sequence (DNA): TGTGCCACCAGCAGTCTTAGGGGAAACTATGGCTACACCTTC. It codes for CATSSLRGNYGYTF.

The chain couples TRBV5-6 to TRBJ2-1; tentatively, D is TRBD2 (6 bases). Trimming pared 4 bases from V and 10 bases from J, leaving 15 bases between. CDR1 is SGHDT, CDR2 YYEEEE, per germline. The CDR3 extends over 13 amino acids. This chain's CDR3 is CASSLSGGREQFF. The CDR3, as DNA: TGTGCCAGCAGCCTAAGTGGGGGGAGGGAGCAGTTCTTC.

The J gene is TRBJ2-3, the V gene TRBV7-3; the D call may be TRBD1 or TRBD2 (5 bases each). CDR1 is SGHTA, CDR2 FQGTGA, per germline. Trimming left V 4 bases short and J 6 bases short, with 14 bases between. The CDR3 runs 14 residues. In DNA form, the CDR3 reads TGTGCCAGCAGCTCCAAATCCTGGGACGATACGCAGTATTTT. Amino acids: CASSSKSWDDTQYF.